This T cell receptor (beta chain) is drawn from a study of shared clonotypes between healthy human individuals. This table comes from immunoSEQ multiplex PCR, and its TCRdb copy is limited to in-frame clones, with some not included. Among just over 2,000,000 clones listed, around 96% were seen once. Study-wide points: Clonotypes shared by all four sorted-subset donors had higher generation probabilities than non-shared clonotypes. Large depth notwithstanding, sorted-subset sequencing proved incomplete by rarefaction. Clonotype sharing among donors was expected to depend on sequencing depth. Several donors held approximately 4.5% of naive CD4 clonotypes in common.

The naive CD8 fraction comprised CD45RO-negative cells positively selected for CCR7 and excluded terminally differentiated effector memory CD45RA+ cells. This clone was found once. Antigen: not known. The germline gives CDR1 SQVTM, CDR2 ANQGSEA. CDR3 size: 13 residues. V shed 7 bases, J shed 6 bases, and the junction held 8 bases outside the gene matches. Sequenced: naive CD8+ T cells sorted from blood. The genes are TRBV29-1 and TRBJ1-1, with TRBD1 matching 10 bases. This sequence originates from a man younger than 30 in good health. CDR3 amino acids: CSGLTGGLAEAFF. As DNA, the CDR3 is TGCAGCGGACTGACAGGGGGCTTGGCTGAAGCTTTCTTT.